This T cell receptor (beta chain) was captured in a study of somatic mutations in cytotoxic T cells in rheumatoid arthritis. Study-wide points: The slightly lower representation of TRBV07 among rheumatoid arthritis patients did not undergo correction for multiple comparisons. The CD8+ clonality of rheumatoid arthritis patients increased with age, whereas that of healthy controls did not. Patients with a largest CD8+ clone exceeding 20% of CD8+ cells numbered about an eighth of the roughly 60.

In regard to this clone: Its antigen is still unknown.

Profiling relied on immunoSEQ multiplex PCR, and the TCRdb table lists in-frame clones only, not all of them. The table records 15,000 to 20,000 clones, more than 70% of them present only once. The CDR3 contains 14 residues. The ends were cut back, 2 bases at V and 3 bases at J, with 11 bases in the middle. In germline, CDR1 is SGHDN, CDR2 FVKESK. The CD4+ and CD8+ fractions came from positive magnetic bead selection and were purity-checked by flow cytometry. Sequenced: CD8+ T cells sorted from blood. V and J are TRBV14 and TRBJ2-7; D possibly corresponds to TRBD1 (5 bases). This TCR was sampled from an adult with rheumatoid arthritis. CDR3 sequence reads: CASSQRQGYYEQYF. DNA of the CDR3: TGTGCCAGCAGCCAAAGGCAGGGCTACTACGAGCAGTACTTC.